The subject of this entry is one T cell receptor beta chain. What it binds is not known. Whole-study findings and limits: Tumor memory CD4+ T cell TCR gene usage clustered with blood and lymph node memory CD4+ cells and lymph node naive CD4+ cells.

The sorted Tregs were CD4+CD25+CD127-/low cells. CDR3 size: 14 residues. The junction had 10 bases not matched to a gene; V was cut back by 7 bases and J by 7 bases. CDR1 is SGHVS, CDR2 FQNEAQ, per germline. Constant-region reverse primers amplified full-length variable regions, followed by semi-nested Nested Universal Primer A PCR. TCRdb used MiXCR to reprocess the 5' RACE reads, holding one entry per CDR3 protein. The profile covers approximately 40,000 distinct CDR3 sequences, with roughly a fifth appearing a single time and about 4% taken by the ten largest. The TCR originated in a female donor with breast cancer. Sequencing input: Tregs sorted from blood. V and J are TRBV7-8 and TRBJ2-7; 10 nucleotides line up with TRBD2. CDR3 in DNA: TGTGCCAGCACCCAAGGGGGACTAGCGAGAGAGCAGTACTTC. Residues: CASTQGGLAREQYF.